The clone carrying this TCR beta chain showed up many times. The sample comes from a study of T-cell memory formation after mild COVID-19. Germline-derived CDR1 and CDR2 are WSHSY and SAAADI. CDR3 size: 15 residues. V shed 5 bases and J 1 base; nucleotides not matched to a gene: 6. TCRdb independently ran MiXCR on the 5' RACE reads; one entry per CDR3 protein. This table holds 85,000 to 130,000 distinct CDR3 sequences, around 10% found once. The V gene is TRBV10-2, the J gene TRBJ2-3, with TRBD1 matching over 7 bases. The source material was PBMCs or a T cell subset sorted from them (not recorded which). This sequence originates from a man younger than 30 who had mild COVID-19 (a few samples of this study predate the infection). Cell type and time point are not known. This chain's CDR3 is CASSPTGVGTDTQYF. The CDR3 DNA reads as TGCGCCAGCAGTCCTACAGGGGTGGGCACAGATACGCAGTATTTT.